One and the same sample provided the 28 T cell receptor beta chains below, sequenced in a study of T-cell memory formation after mild COVID-19. TCRdb reanalysed the 5' RACE reads using MiXCR and keeps one entry per CDR3 protein. Altogether about 110,000 distinct CDR3 sequences are present, 15% to 20% being singletons, with the ten largest covering 28%. Material for sequencing was PBMCs or a T cell subset sorted from them (not recorded which). The receptors derive from an adult woman who had mild COVID-19 (a few samples of this study predate the infection). Cell type and time point are not known.

The chain recombines TRBV12-3 or TRBV12-4 with TRBJ2-1, with unresolved D. This CDR3 contains 14 residues. With 5 bases removed from V and 3 bases from J, the gap between germline ends came to 11 bases. The CDR3 is CASSPLTRYNEQFF. The CDR3 DNA follows: TGTGCCAGCAGTCCCTTGACCCGCTACAATGAGCAGTTCTTC.

This clonotype has just a few counts. The J gene is TRBJ2-5, the V gene TRBV7-9; D call uncertain. This CDR3 is built from 12 residues. V was cut by 4 bases and J by 5 bases, with 8 bases left in between. Germline CDR1 and CDR2: SEHNR and FQNEAQ (reference sequence). The CDR3 here is CASSSPWETQYF. In DNA, the CDR3 is TGTGCCAGCAGCTCGCCCTGGGAGACCCAGTACTTC.

This clonotype occurred a few times. The chain joins TRBV4-3 to TRBJ2-1; D is undetermined. Trimming removed 2 bases at V and 4 bases at J, with 3 bases between. CDR1 is LGHNA, CDR2 YSLEER, per germline. There are 12 residues in the CDR3. The CDR3 DNA reads TGCGCCAGCAGCCAAAGATACAATGAGCAGTTCTTC. Translating it yields CASSQRYNEQFF.

The chain employs TRBV7-6 and TRBJ2-5, with D maybe TRBD2 (6 bases). CDR1 and CDR2 (germline): SGHVS, FNYEAQ. This CDR3 contains 15 residues. Trimming pared 5 bases from V and 0 bases from J, leaving 13 bases between. The CDR3 DNA sequence: TGTGCCAGCAGCCCCCGGGACTCCTACCAAGAGACCCAGTACTTC. Its translation is CASSPRDSYQETQYF.

This clonotype was counted only a few times. This chain connects TRBV29-1 to TRBJ2-3; 10 bases are shared with TRBD2. The length of the CDR3 is 14 residues. Looked up from germline, CDR1 is SQVTM and CDR2 is ANQGSEA. V trimming: 7 bases; J trimming: 4 bases; junction bases outside the gene matches: 8. CDR3 loop: CSALAGDGADTQYF. As DNA, the CDR3 is TGCAGCGCCCTAGCGGGAGACGGGGCAGATACGCAGTATTTT.

This sequence joins TRBV4-1 and TRBJ2-1; 7 bases line up with TRBD1. The CDR3 totals 14 residues. V lost 6 bases, J lost 9 bases, and 11 bases stayed unmatched. Per germline, CDR1 MGHRA and CDR2 YSYEKL. The CDR3 region is CASRVTGVVSEQFF. CDR3 in DNA: TGCGCCAGCAGAGTAACAGGGGTGGTGAGTGAGCAGTTCTTC.

The rearrangement uses TRBV4-1 and TRBJ1-1, with D uncertain. V was pared by 0 bases and J by 1 base, with 12 bases between. The CDR3 totals 16 residues. Germline assignment: CDR1 MGHRA and CDR2 YSYEKL. The CDR3 DNA reads as TGCGCCAGCAGCCAAGATTGGGGAGGATCGAACACTGAAGCTTTCTTT. This encodes CASSQDWGGSNTEAFF.

The gene calls are TRBV29-1 and TRBJ2-3; tentative D call: TRBD2 (7 bases). The CDR3 contains 14 residues. Germline lookup yields CDR1 SQVTM and CDR2 ANQGSEA. Trimming removed 5 bases at V and 2 bases at J, with 14 bases between. Written as DNA, the CDR3 is TGCAGCGTTAACAGAGGGGGGGACACAGATACGCAGTATTTT. The encoded protein is CSVNRGGDTDTQYF.

This clonotype turned up a few times. The rearrangement uses TRBV12-3 or TRBV12-4 and TRBJ2-3, with D unresolved. CDR3 size: 12 residues. V gave up 4 bases and J gave up 6 bases, with 8 bases separating them. CDR3 residues: CASSSLADTQYF. The CDR3 region has the DNA TGTGCCAGCAGTTCTCTGGCGGATACGCAGTATTTT.

This clonotype was seen a few times. The V gene is TRBV7-7, the J gene TRBJ2-3; D unclear. From germline, CDR1 is SSHAT and CDR2 FNYEAQ (reference sequence). V lost 0 bases to trimming and J lost 4 bases, with 5 bases between them. The CDR3 sequence is 13 residues long. DNA for the CDR3: TGTGCCAGCAGCTTAGCCGGGCCAGATACGCAGTATTTT. Its protein is CASSLAGPDTQYF.

In its sample, this clonotype was seen a few times. This sequence joins TRBV7-3 and TRBJ2-1; 8 bases align to TRBD1. This CDR3 has 14 amino acids. V gave up 6 bases and J gave up 3 bases; unmatched junction bases: 4. Germline V CDR1 and CDR2: SGHTA, FQGTGA. The CDR3 nucleotides are TGTGCCAGCAGTCCGGGACAGGTCTACAATGAGCAGTTCTTC. It yields the protein CASSPGQVYNEQFF.

Only a few counts were recorded for this clonotype. The chain recombines TRBV24-1 with TRBJ2-1; TRBD2 is a possible D gene (7 bases). Germline V gives CDR1 KGHDR, CDR2 SFDVKD. The CDR3 has 17 residues. Trimming left V 4 bases short and J 4 bases short, with 19 bases between. The CDR3 region has the DNA TGTGCCACCAGTGACACAGGGTTGGTGGGGGGGTACAATGAGCAGTTCTTC. Protein product: CATSDTGLVGGYNEQFF.

This sequence joins TRBV24-1 and TRBJ1-5, with no clear D. Trimming cost V 4 bases and J 1 base, with 7 bases left between them. Per germline, CDR1 KGHDR and CDR2 SFDVKD. The CDR3 has 14 residues. The CDR3 is CATSERWSNQPQHF. The DNA of the CDR3 is TGTGCCACCAGTGAACGGTGGAGCAATCAGCCCCAGCATTTT.

This chain connects TRBV11-2 to TRBJ2-5; no firm D call. Between the trimmed V and J ends, which lost 4 bases and 9 bases, there was a span of 12 bases. The CDR3 is 12 amino acids. Germline assignment: CDR1 SGHAT and CDR2 FQNNGV. DNA for the CDR3: TGTGCCAGCAGCTCCCTGCACCGGGCCCAGTACTTC. This sequence encodes CASSSLHRAQYF.

This clonotype was counted at least ten times. V and J are TRBV4-1 and TRBJ2-1; no clear D. V was cut by 2 bases and J by 4 bases, with 9 bases left in between. CDR1 is MGHRA, CDR2 YSYEKL, per germline. This CDR3 has 14 amino acids. The CDR3 is CASSQFAGYNEQFF. The CDR3 DNA reads as TGCGCCAGCAGCCAATTCGCTGGGTACAATGAGCAGTTCTTC.

This clonotype appeared many times. The chain couples TRBV4-3 to TRBJ2-7, with 9 bases identical to TRBD1. This CDR3 contains 16 residues. CDR1 is LGHNA, CDR2 YSLEER, per germline. Losses at the gene ends were 1 base for V and 1 base for J; bases not matched to a gene: 5. CDR3 sequence (DNA): TGCGCCAGCAGCCAAGCGCTCGGGACAGGGTCCTACGAGCAGTACTTC. This gives the protein CASSQALGTGSYEQYF.

The chain carries TRBV20-1 and TRBJ2-7; possibly TRBD2 for D (7 bases). This CDR3 is 15 amino acids long. V dropped 6 bases and J dropped 1 base, with 19 bases sitting between them. CDR1 is DFQATT, CDR2 SNEGSKA, per germline (reference sequence). The CDR3 nucleotides read TGCAGTGCCCGCGCCGGGGGGCTAGGATCCTACGAGCAGTACTTC. Translating gives CSARAGGLGSYEQYF.

The CDR3 region is CASSEAGLAGETQYF. The CDR3 DNA reads TGTGCCAGCAGTGAAGCGGGACTAGCGGGGGAGACCCAGTACTTC. This chain connects TRBV2 to TRBJ2-5, with TRBD2 matching over 13 bases. Germline V gene lookup returns CDR1 SNHLY and CDR2 FYNNEI. The CDR3 is 15 amino acids. V trimming: 0 bases; J trimming: 5 bases; junction bases outside the gene matches: 0.

The chain combines TRBV9 with TRBJ2-1; D remains ambiguous. V lost 0 bases and J 11 bases, leaving 18 bases between the germline ends. Germline CDR1 reads SGDLS; CDR2 reads YYNGEE. This CDR3 has 15 amino acids. CDR3 sequence: CASSVDPDGPMQQFF. The DNA of the CDR3 is TGTGCCAGCAGCGTAGACCCGGACGGCCCAATGCAGCAGTTCTTC.

The table lists this clonotype with a few counts. The chain couples TRBV4-1 to TRBJ1-3, with a possible D match to TRBD1 (6 bases). Per germline, CDR1 MGHRA and CDR2 YSYEKL. V dropped 0 bases and J dropped 0 bases, with 15 bases sitting between them. This CDR3 comprises 18 residues. This CDR3 is CASSQDRGKTVSGNTIYF. The DNA of the CDR3 is TGCGCCAGCAGCCAAGATAGGGGGAAAACAGTCTCTGGAAACACCATATATTTT.

This clonotype was observed a few times. V usage is TRBV12-3 or TRBV12-4 and J usage is TRBJ2-3; 7 bases are a match to TRBD1. V gave up 4 bases and J gave up 4 bases; unmatched junction bases: 5. The CDR3 is made up of 14 amino acids. The CDR3 sequence is CASSWTGAADTQYF. CDR3 DNA: TGTGCCAGCAGTTGGACAGGCGCGGCAGATACGCAGTATTTT.

The gene calls are TRBV9 and TRBJ2-7; D may be TRBD1 or TRBD2 (6 bases each). V lost 4 bases and J lost 1, with 15 bases in between. The germline V gene encodes CDR1 SGDLS and CDR2 YYNGEE. This CDR3 contains 15 residues. The CDR3 region has the DNA TGTGCCAGCAGCCCGGGAGAGGGGGAGTCCTACGAGCAGTACTTC. Protein: CASSPGEGESYEQYF.

The chain couples TRBV12-3 or TRBV12-4 to TRBJ2-5, with 9 bases lining up with TRBD1. CDR3 length equals 13 residues. Trimming at V came to 5 bases and at J to 4 bases, leaving 2 bases not matched to a gene. This CDR3 reads CASSKDRGETQYF. CDR3 coding DNA: TGTGCCAGCAGTAAGGACAGGGGAGAGACCCAGTACTTC.

This clonotype was counted a few times. The CDR3 coding sequence is TGTGCCAGCAGTTGGAACAGCGCCTACGAGCAGTACTTC. Protein product: CASSWNSAYEQYF. This sequence joins TRBV6-6 and TRBJ2-7; D is undetermined. The ends were cut back, 4 bases at V and 2 bases at J, with 9 bases in the middle. This CDR3 contains 13 residues. Germline CDR1 and CDR2: MNHNY and SVGAGI (reference sequence).

This chain links TRBV12-3 or TRBV12-4 with TRBJ1-1, with D uncertain. The CDR3 is made up of 15 amino acids. Trimming removed 6 bases at V and 0 bases at J, with 14 bases between. The CDR3 DNA follows: TGTGCCAGCAGACCCCCCGGACTGATGAACACTGAAGCTTTCTTT. This gives the protein CASRPPGLMNTEAFF.

CDR3: CASSFGGQGPDNEQFF. Here the CDR3 DNA reads TGTGCCAGCAGCTTCGGGGGCCAGGGCCCCGACAATGAGCAGTTCTTC. The rearrangement links TRBV11-2 to TRBJ2-1; D is perhaps TRBD1 or TRBD2 (6 bases each). The CDR3 is 16 amino acids. V dropped 3 bases and J dropped 5 bases, with 17 bases sitting between them. Germline V gene data show CDR1 as SGHAT and CDR2 as FQNNGV. The entire variable domain, with the rest obtained from reference TRBV11-2 and TRBJ2-1, is as follows: EAGVAQSPRYKIIEKRQSVAFWCNPISGHATLYWYQQILGQGPKLLIQFQNNGVVDDSQLPKDRFSAERLKGVDSTLKIQPAKLEDSAVYLCASSFGGQGPDNEQFFGPGTRLTVL.

The gene calls are TRBV4-3 and TRBJ2-1; 8 nucleotides match TRBD1. CDR1 LGHNA and CDR2 YSLEER come from the germline V gene. J was trimmed by 4 bases and V by 1 base; bases with no gene match: 3. The CDR3 extends over 15 amino acids. CDR3 region: CASSQGTGRYNEQFF. The CDR3, as DNA: TGCGCCAGCAGCCAAGGGACAGGGCGTTACAATGAGCAGTTCTTC.

This rearrangement joins TRBV29-1 to TRBJ2-2; D is possibly TRBD1 (6 bases). Trimming cost V 4 bases and J 0 bases, with 12 bases left between them. The CDR3 is made up of 15 amino acids. The germline gives CDR1 SQVTM, CDR2 ANQGSEA. The CDR3 sequence is CSVGDRLTNTGELFF. The DNA of the CDR3 is TGCAGCGTTGGAGACAGGCTAACGAACACCGGGGAGCTGTTTTTT.